This T cell receptor beta chain was captured in a study of blood T cells in healthy people across ages. This CDR3 contains 14 residues. V was pared by 3 bases and J by 9 bases, with 9 bases of the junction left unmatched. Germline assignment: CDR1 SGHRS and CDR2 YFSETQ. Sample-barcoded 5' priming and a J-beta primer mix drove a second PCR of roughly 6 to 12 cycles. TCRdb fed the 5' RACE reads into MiXCR, producing one record per CDR3 protein. This sample yields over 600,000 distinct CDR3 sequences, of which about half are seen a single time; around a sixth belongs to the top ten. Regarding the study as a whole: The study regarded diversity estimates from one million T cells as underestimates. Age advanced and TCR beta diversity per million T cells fell, roughly linearly.

This clonotype was detected only a few times. No antigen is known for it. The genes are TRBV5-1 and TRBJ2-1; 7 nucleotides agree with TRBD1. What was sequenced was blood. This clonotype was sampled from a man at least 80 years old in good health. Here the CDR3 DNA reads TGCGCCAGCAGCTCGGACAGGTTACGTAGTGAGCAGTTCTTC. Translation gives CASSSDRLRSEQFF. Full variable domain (remainder filled in from reference TRBV5-1 and TRBJ2-1): KAGVTQTPRYLIKTRGQQVTLSCSPISGHRSVSWYQQTPGQGLQFLFEYFSETQRNKGNFPGRFSGRQFSNSRSEMNVSTLELGDSALYLCASSSDRLRSEQFFGPGTRLTVL.